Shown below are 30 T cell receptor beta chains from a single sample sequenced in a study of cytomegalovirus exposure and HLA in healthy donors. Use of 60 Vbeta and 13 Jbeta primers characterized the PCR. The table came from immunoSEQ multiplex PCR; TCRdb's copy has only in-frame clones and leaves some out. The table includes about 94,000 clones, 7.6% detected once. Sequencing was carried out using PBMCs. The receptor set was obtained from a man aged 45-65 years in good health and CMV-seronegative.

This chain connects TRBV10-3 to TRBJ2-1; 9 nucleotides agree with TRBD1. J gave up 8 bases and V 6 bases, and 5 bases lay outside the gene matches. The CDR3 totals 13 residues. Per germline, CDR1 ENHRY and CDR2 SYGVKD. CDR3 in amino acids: CAIREDRGDEQFF. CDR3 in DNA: TGTGCCATCAGAGAGGACAGGGGCGATGAGCAGTTCTTC.

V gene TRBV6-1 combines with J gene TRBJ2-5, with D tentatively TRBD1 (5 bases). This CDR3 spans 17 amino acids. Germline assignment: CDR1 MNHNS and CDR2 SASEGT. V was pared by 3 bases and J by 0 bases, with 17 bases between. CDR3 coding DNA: TGTGCCAGCAGTGATCCTCCTGGACACCAGTACCAAGAGACCCAGTACTTC. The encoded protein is CASSDPPGHQYQETQYF.

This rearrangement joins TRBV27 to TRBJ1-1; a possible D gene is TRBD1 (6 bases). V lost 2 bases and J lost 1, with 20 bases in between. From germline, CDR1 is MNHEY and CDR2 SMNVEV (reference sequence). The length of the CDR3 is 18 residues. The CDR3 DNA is TGTGCCAGCAGTTTAAAGGGCAGGGGTTGGGGCGCGAACACTGAAGCTTTCTTT. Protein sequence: CASSLKGRGWGANTEAFF.

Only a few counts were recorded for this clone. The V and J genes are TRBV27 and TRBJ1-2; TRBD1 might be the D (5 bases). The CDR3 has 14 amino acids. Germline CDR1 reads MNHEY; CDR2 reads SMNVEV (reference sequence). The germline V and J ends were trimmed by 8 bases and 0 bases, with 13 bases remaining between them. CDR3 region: CASWEGPANYGYTF. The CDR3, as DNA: TGTGCCAGCTGGGAGGGGCCTGCTAACTATGGCTACACCTTC.

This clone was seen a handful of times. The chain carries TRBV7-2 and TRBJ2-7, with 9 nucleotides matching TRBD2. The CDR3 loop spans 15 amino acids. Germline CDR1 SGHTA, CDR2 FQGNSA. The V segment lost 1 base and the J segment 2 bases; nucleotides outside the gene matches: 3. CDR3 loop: CASSLVSSGTYEQYF. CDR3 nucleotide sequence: TGTGCCAGCAGCTTAGTTTCTAGCGGGACCTACGAGCAGTACTTC.

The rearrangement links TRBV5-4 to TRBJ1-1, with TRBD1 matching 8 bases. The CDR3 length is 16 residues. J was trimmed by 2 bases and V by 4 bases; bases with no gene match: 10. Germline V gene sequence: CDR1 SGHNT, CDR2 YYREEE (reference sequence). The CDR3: CASSPGMDRVNTEAFF. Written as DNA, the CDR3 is TGTGCCAGCAGCCCAGGGATGGACAGGGTTAACACTGAAGCTTTCTTT.

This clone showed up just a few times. The CDR3: CASSSQARTRLSGANVLTF. As DNA, the CDR3 is TGCGCCAGCAGCTCCCAGGCCCGGACAAGGCTGTCTGGGGCCAACGTCCTGACTTTC. The J gene is TRBJ2-6, the V gene TRBV5-1, with a possible D match to TRBD1 (5 bases). The CDR3 is 19 amino acids. Deletions cut 3 bases from V and 1 base from J, with 20 bases between. Germline V gives CDR1 SGHRS, CDR2 YFSETQ.

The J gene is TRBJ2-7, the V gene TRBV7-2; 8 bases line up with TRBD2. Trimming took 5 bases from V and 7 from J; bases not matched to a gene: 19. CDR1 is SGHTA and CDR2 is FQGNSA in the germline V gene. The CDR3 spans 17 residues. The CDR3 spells CASSLGVAGLILREQYF. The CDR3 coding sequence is TGTGCCAGCAGCCTTGGAGTAGCGGGGTTAATATTACGGGAGCAGTACTTC.

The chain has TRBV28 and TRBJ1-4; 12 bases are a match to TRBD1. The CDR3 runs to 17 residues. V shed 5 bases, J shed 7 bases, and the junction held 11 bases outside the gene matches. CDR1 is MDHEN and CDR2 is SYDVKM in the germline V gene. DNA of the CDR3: TGTGCCAGCAGTATTCTGGGACAGGGGGCAGTGGGTGAAAAACTGTTTTTT. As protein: CASSILGQGAVGEKLFF.

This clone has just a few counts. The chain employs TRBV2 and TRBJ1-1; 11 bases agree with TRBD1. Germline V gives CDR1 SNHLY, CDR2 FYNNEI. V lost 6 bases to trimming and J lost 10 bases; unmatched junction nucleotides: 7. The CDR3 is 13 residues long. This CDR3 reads CASSRDRGAGAFF. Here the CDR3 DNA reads TGTGCCAGCAGCCGGGACAGGGGGGCAGGAGCTTTCTTT.

The CDR3 nucleotides are TGTGCCAGCAAATCGCCGGGGGGCAATGAAAAACTGTTTTTT. It translates to CASKSPGGNEKLFF. The rearrangement joins TRBV6-5 to TRBJ1-4; D possibly corresponds to TRBD1 (6 bases). The V end was cut by 7 bases, the J end by 5 bases, with 14 bases between. CDR3 length equals 14 residues. Germline loops: CDR1 MNHEY, CDR2 SVGAGI.

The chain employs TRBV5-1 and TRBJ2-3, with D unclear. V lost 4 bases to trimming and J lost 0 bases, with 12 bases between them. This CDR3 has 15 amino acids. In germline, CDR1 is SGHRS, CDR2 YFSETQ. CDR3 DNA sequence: TGCGCCAGCAGCCTGGATCAGTCTAGCACAGATACGCAGTATTTT. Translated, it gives CASSLDQSSTDTQYF.

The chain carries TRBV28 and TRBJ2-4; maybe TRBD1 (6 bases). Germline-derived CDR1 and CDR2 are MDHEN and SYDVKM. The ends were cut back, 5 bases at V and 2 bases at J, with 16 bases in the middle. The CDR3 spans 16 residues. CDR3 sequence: CASSGRGTPTKNIQYF. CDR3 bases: TGTGCCAGCAGTGGCAGGGGTACCCCAACCAAAAACATTCAGTACTTC.

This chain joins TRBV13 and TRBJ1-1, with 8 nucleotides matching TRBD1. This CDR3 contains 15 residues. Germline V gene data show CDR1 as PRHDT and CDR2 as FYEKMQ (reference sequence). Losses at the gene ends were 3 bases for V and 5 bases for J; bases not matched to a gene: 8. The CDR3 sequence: CASSFHDRGGTEAFF. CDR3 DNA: TGTGCCAGCAGCTTCCACGACAGGGGCGGAACTGAAGCTTTCTTT.

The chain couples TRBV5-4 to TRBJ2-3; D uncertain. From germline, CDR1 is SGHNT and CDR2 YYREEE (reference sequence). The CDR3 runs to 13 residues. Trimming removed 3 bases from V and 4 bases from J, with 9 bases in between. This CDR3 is CASSSPSADTQYF. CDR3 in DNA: TGTGCCAGCAGCTCCCCCAGTGCAGATACGCAGTATTTT.

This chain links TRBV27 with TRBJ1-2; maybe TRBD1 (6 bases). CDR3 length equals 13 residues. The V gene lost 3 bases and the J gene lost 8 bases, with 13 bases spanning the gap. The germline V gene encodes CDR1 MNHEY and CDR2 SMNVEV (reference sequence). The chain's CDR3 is CASSFGGRWGYTF. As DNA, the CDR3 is TGTGCCAGCAGTTTCGGGGGGCGATGGGGCTACACCTTC.

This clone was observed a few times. The CDR3 sequence: CSVGGFRGGFTEAFF. The CDR3 DNA sequence: TGCAGCGTTGGAGGGTTTAGGGGAGGTTTTACTGAAGCTTTCTTT. This sequence joins TRBV29-1 and TRBJ1-1; D is perhaps TRBD1 (5 bases). Germline loops: CDR1 SQVTM, CDR2 ANQGSEA. This CDR3 has 15 residues. V lost 4 bases to trimming and J lost 5 bases, with 20 bases between them.

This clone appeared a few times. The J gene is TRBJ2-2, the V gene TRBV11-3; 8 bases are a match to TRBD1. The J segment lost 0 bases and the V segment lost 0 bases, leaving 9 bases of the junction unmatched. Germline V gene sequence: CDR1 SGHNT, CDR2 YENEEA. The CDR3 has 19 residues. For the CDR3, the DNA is TGTGCCAGCAGCTTAGAGAAAACAGGGGGACGGGCGAACACCGGGGAGCTGTTTTTT. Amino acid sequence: CASSLEKTGGRANTGELFF.

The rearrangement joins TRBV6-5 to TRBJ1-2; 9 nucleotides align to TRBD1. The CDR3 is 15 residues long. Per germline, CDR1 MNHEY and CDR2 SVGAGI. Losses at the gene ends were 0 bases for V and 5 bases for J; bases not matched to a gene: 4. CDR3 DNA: TGTGCCAGCAGTTACTCCACAGGGGGCGTTTATGGCTACACCTTC. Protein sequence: CASSYSTGGVYGYTF.

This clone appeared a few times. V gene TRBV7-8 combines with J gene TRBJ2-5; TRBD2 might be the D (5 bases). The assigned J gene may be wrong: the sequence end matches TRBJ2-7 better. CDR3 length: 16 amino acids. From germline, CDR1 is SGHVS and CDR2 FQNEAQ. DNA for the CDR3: TGTGCCAGCAGCTTGGGGAACTGGCGGGTCGCCTACGAGCAGTACTTC. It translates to CASSLGNWRVAYEQYF.

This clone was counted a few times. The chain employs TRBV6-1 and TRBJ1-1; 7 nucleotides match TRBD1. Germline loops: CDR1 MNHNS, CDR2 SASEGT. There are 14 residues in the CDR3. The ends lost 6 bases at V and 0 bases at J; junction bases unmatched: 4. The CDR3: CASRLTGVNTEAFF. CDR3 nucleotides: TGTGCCAGCAGACTCACAGGGGTGAACACTGAAGCTTTCTTT.

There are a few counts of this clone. CDR3 DNA: TGTGCCAGCAGTGCGGACAGAGGGCCCACAGATACGCAGTATTTT. This sequence encodes CASSADRGPTDTQYF. V and J are TRBV28 and TRBJ2-3; D may be TRBD1 (6 bases). CDR3 length: 15 amino acids. The V end was cut by 5 bases, the J end by 2 bases, with 14 bases between. Germline CDR1 is MDHEN and CDR2 is SYDVKM.

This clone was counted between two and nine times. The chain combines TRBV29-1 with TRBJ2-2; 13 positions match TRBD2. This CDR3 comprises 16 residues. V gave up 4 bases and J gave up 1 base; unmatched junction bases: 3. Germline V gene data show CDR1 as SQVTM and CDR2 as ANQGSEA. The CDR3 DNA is TGCAGCGTTGGGACTAGCGGGAGTTGGAACACCGGGGAGCTGTTTTTT. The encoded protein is CSVGTSGSWNTGELFF.

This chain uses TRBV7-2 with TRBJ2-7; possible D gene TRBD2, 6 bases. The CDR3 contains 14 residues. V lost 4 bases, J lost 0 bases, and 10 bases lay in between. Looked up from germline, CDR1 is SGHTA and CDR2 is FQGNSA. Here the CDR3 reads CASSYGTYSYEQYF. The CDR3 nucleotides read TGTGCCAGCAGCTACGGGACTTACTCCTACGAGCAGTACTTC.

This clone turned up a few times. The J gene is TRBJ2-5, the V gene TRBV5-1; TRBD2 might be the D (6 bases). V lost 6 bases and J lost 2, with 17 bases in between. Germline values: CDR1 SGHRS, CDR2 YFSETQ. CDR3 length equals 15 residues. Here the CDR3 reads CASTPGMAGQETQYF. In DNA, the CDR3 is TGCGCCAGCACCCCCGGGATGGCGGGACAAGAGACCCAGTACTTC.

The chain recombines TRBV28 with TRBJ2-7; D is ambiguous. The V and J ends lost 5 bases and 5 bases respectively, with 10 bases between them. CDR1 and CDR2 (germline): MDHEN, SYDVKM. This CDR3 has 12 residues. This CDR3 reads CASSPTGNEQYF. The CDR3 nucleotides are TGTGCCAGCAGTCCAACGGGTAACGAGCAGTACTTC.

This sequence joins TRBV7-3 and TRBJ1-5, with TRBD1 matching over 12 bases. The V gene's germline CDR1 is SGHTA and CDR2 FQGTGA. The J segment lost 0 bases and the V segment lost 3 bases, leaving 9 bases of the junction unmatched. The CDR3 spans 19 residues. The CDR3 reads CASSLSGTGGVYSNQPQHF. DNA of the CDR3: TGTGCCAGCAGCTTGTCCGGGACAGGGGGCGTTTATAGCAATCAGCCCCAGCATTTT.

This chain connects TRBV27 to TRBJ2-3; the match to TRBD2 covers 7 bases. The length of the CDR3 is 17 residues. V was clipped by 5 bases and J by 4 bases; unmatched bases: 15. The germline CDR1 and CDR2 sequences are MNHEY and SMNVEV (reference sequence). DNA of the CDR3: TGTGCCAGCAGTGCCGCTGTCTTGGGCGGGAGCTCAGATACGCAGTATTTT. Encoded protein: CASSAAVLGGSSDTQYF.

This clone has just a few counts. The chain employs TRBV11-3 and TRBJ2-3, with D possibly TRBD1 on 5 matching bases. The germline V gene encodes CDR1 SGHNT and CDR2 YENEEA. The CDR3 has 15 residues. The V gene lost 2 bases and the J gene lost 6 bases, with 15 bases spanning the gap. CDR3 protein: CASSLQGSGQDTQYF. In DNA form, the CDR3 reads TGTGCCAGCAGCTTACAGGGTTCAGGGCAGGATACGCAGTATTTT.

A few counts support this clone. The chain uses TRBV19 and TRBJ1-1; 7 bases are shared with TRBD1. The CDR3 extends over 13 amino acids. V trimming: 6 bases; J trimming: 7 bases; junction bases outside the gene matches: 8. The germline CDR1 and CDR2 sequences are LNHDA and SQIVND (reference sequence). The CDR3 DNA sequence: TGTGCCAGTAGCAACCAGGGGGACAGTGAAGCTTTCTTT. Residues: CASSNQGDSEAFF. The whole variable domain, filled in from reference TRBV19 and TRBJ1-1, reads DGGITQSPKYLFRKEGQNVTLSCEQNLNHDAMYWYRQDPGQGLRLIYYSQIVNDFQKGDIAEGYSVSREKKESFPLTVTSAQKNPTAFYLCASSNQGDSEAFFGQGTRLTVV.